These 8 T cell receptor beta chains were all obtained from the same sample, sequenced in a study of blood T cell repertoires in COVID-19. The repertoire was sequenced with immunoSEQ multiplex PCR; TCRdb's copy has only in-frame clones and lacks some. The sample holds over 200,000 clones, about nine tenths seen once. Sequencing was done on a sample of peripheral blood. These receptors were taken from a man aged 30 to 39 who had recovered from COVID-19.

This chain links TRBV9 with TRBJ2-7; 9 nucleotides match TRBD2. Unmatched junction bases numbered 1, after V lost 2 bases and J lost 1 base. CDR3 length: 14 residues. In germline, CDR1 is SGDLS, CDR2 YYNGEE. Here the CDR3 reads CASSVSGGSYEQYF. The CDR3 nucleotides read TGTGCCAGCAGCGTTAGCGGGGGTTCCTACGAGCAGTACTTC.

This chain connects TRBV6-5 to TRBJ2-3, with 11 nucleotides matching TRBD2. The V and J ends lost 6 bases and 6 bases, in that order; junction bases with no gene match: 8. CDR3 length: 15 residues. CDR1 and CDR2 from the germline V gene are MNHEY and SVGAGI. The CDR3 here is CASRFTSGGWDTQYF. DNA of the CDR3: TGTGCCAGCAGATTTACTAGCGGGGGATGGGATACGCAGTATTTT.

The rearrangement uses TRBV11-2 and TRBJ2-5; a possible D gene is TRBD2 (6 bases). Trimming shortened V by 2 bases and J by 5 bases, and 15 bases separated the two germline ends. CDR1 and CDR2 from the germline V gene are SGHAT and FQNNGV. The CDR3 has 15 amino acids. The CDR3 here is CASSLSSSREETQYF. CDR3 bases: TGTGCCAGCAGCTTATCTTCCTCCCGGGAGGAGACCCAGTACTTC.

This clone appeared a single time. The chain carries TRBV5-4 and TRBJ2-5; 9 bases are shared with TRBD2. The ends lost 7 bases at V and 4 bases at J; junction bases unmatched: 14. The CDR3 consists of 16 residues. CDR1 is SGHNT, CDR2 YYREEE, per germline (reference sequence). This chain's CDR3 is CASAPGGGGARETQYF. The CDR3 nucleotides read TGTGCCAGCGCTCCCGGGGGCGGGGGGGCACGAGAGACCCAGTACTTC.

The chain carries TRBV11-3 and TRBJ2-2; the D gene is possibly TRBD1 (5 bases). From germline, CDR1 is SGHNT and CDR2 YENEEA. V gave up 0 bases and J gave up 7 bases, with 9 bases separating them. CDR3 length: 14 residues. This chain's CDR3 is CASSLDQQGGELFF. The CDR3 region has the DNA TGTGCCAGCAGCTTAGATCAGCAGGGCGGGGAGCTGTTTTTT.

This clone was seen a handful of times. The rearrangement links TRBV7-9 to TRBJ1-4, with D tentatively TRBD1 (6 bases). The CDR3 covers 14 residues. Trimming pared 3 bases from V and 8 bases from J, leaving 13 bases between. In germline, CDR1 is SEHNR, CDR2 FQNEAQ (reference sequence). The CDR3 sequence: CASSFSGVGEKLFF. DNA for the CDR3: TGTGCCAGCAGCTTCTCAGGGGTTGGAGAAAAACTGTTTTTT.

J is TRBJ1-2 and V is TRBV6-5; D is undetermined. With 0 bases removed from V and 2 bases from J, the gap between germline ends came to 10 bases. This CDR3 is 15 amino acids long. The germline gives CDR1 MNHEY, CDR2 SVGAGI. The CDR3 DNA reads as TGTGCCAGCAGTTACTCCGGACTGCTAAACTATGGCTACACCTTC. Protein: CASSYSGLLNYGYTF.

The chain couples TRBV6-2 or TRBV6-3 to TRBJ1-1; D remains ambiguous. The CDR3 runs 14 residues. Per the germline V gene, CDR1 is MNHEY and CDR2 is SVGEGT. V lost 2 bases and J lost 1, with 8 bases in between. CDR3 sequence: CASSYLSSNTEAFF. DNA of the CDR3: TGTGCCAGCAGTTACCTTTCTTCGAACACTGAAGCTTTCTTT.